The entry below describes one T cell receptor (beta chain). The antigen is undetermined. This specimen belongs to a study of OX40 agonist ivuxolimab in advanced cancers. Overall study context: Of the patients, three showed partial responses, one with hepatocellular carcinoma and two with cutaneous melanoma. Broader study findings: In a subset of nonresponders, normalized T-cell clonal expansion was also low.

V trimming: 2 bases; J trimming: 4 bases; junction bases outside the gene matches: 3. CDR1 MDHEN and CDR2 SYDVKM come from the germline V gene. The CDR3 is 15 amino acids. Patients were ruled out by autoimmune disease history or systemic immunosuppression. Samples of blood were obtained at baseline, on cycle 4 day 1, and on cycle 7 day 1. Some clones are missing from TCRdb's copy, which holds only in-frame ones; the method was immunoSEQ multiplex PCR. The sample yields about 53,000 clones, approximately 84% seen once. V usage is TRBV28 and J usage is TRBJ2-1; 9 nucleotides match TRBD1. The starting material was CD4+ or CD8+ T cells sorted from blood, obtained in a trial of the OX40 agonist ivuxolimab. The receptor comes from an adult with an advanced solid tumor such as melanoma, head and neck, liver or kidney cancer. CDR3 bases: TGTGCCAGCAGTTTAGGGGACAGGGTATACAATGAGCAGTTCTTC. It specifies CASSLGDRVYNEQFF.